The next 12 T cell receptor beta chains were all read from a single sample in a study of blood T cells in healthy people across ages. Together with a sample-barcoded 5' primer, a J-beta primer mix was included in a second PCR lasting about 6 to 11 cycles. Each CDR3 protein is one row after TCRdb ran MiXCR on the 5' RACE reads. Of around 1,000,000 distinct CDR3 sequences in the sample, 25% were seen once. The data were also submitted as part of a second study, on T cells of mothers and their children.

Sequenced input: blood. These receptors came from a girl aged 2 to 10 in good health.

As regards this clonotype: The junction departs from the called germline gene at one end, perhaps through a read error. J is TRBJ2-3 and V is TRBV6-1, with D perhaps matching TRBD2 (6 bases). The CDR3 runs 15 residues. Germline V gene lookup returns CDR1 MNHNS and CDR2 SASEGT. This CDR3 is CAGSAQTGGTDTQYF. The DNA of the CDR3 is TGTGCCGGCAGTGCCCAGACGGGGGGCACAGATACGCAGTATTTT.

The V gene is TRBV19, the J gene TRBJ2-5; 10 nucleotides agree with TRBD2. The end of the DNA aligns better with TRBJ2-7, so the J call may be wrong. The CDR3 has 15 residues. Germline V gene data show CDR1 as LNHDA and CDR2 as SQIVND (reference sequence). The CDR3 protein is CASNQPGLATYEQYF. CDR3 sequence (DNA): TGTGCCAGTAACCAACCGGGACTAGCGACCTACGAGCAGTACTTC.

The sample holds a few counts of this clonotype. The V gene is TRBV7-8, the J gene TRBJ2-5; 9 nucleotides agree with TRBD1. Germline values: CDR1 SGHVS, CDR2 FQNEAQ. The ends lost 5 bases at V and 4 bases at J; junction bases unmatched: 8. This CDR3 has 15 amino acids. CDR3 amino acids: CASSPGTGLGETQYF. The CDR3 coding sequence is TGTGCCAGCAGCCCCGGGACAGGGTTAGGAGAGACCCAGTACTTC. The full variable domain, completed using reference TRBV7-8 and TRBJ2-5, is GAGVSQSPRYKVAKRGQDVALRCDPISGHVSLFWYQQALGQGPEFLTYFQNEAQLDKSGLPSDRFFAERPEGSVSTLKIQRTQQEDSAVYLCASSPGTGLGETQYFGPGTRLLVL.

This chain joins TRBV29-1 and TRBJ2-7, with D uncertain. This CDR3 has 11 residues. The V gene's germline CDR1 is SQVTM and CDR2 ANQGSEA. V was pared by 3 bases and J by 5 bases, with 8 bases between. For the CDR3, the DNA is TGCAGCGTTGAGAAGCGTAACGAGCAGTACTTC. This encodes CSVEKRNEQYF.

The chain uses TRBV28 and TRBJ2-7; D not resolved. V was pared by 4 bases and J by 5 bases, with 15 bases between. Germline V CDR1 and CDR2: MDHEN, SYDVKM. The CDR3 totals 14 residues. The CDR3 reads CASSSGTESDEQYF. The CDR3 nucleotides read TGTGCCAGCAGTTCGGGCACGGAGTCGGACGAGCAGTACTTC.

The genes are TRBV27 and TRBJ2-1, with D perhaps matching TRBD2 (6 bases). The CDR3 length is 13 residues. Germline V gene data show CDR1 as MNHEY and CDR2 as SMNVEV (reference sequence). Trimming left V 8 bases short and J 7 bases short, with 15 bases between. This chain's CDR3 is CASGPGLTNEQFF. The CDR3 nucleotides read TGTGCCAGCGGACCGGGACTCACTAATGAGCAGTTCTTC.

The V call is TRBV2, the J call TRBJ2-7; D possibly matches TRBD1 or TRBD2 (5 bases each). Germline values: CDR1 SNHLY, CDR2 FYNNEI. CDR3 size: 14 residues. The V gene lost 3 bases and the J gene lost 3 bases, with 12 bases spanning the gap. This chain's CDR3 is CASSEWLGDYEQYF. The CDR3 nucleotides read TGTGCCAGCAGTGAGTGGCTGGGGGACTACGAGCAGTACTTC.

This chain joins TRBV24-1 and TRBJ2-1; 7 bases fit TRBD2. V dropped 4 bases and J dropped 10; count of bases not matched to a gene: 6. This CDR3 spans 13 amino acids. Germline V gives CDR1 KGHDR, CDR2 SFDVKD. For the CDR3, the DNA is TGTGCCACCAGTGACCACCTAGCGGACGAGCAGTTCTTC. Its protein product is CATSDHLADEQFF.

J is TRBJ2-7 and V is TRBV7-2; D unresolved. CDR3 length equals 14 residues. The V gene lost 1 base and the J gene lost 3 bases, with 10 bases spanning the gap. Germline lookup yields CDR1 SGHTA and CDR2 FQGNSA. CDR3 coding DNA: TGTGCCAGCAGCTTAGAGTCCGGGCTCTACGAGCAGTACTTC. This gives the protein CASSLESGLYEQYF.

The rearrangement joins TRBV7-9 to TRBJ2-7; no definite D call. Germline V gene lookup returns CDR1 SEHNR and CDR2 FQNEAQ (reference sequence). Trimming left V 1 base short and J 4 bases short, with 11 bases between. The CDR3 totals 14 residues. For the CDR3, the DNA is TGTGCCAGCAGCTTAGGGGTAGAGACATACGAGCAGTACTTC. It codes for CASSLGVETYEQYF.

This sequence joins TRBV12-3 or TRBV12-4 and TRBJ1-5; D ambiguous. The CDR3 runs to 13 residues. With 3 bases removed from V and 4 bases from J, the gap between germline ends came to 7 bases. The CDR3 nucleotides read TGTGCCAGCAGTTTCGGAACAAATCAGCCCCAGCATTTT. Its protein is CASSFGTNQPQHF.

This clonotype has a handful of counts. The chain is built from TRBV7-2 and TRBJ2-5, with 7 bases fitting TRBD2. With V trimmed by 1 base and J by 4 bases, 9 bases remained unmatched. This CDR3 is built from 16 residues. Germline CDR1 and CDR2: SGHTA and FQGNSA. CDR3 amino acids: CASSLELCGGGETQYF. As DNA, the CDR3 is TGTGCCAGCAGCTTAGAGCTATGCGGCGGGGGAGAGACCCAGTACTTC.